This T cell receptor beta chain originates from a study of cytomegalovirus exposure and HLA in healthy donors. Whole-study context: Most donors, 81% of a few hundred genotyped, fell in the Caucasian-associated ancestry cluster.

Germline V gene data show CDR1 as GTSNPN and CDR2 as SVGIG (reference sequence). The length of the CDR3 is 19 residues. V was pared by 2 bases and J by 0 bases, with 20 bases between. A multiplex PCR was run with 60 Vbeta primers and 13 Jbeta primers. The assay was immunoSEQ multiplex PCR, and TCRdb's table has in-frame clones only and misses some. The sample contains tens of thousands of clones, roughly 86% of which appear only once. As concerns this clone: Its matching antigen is unknown.

Whereas donors were nominally healthy upon sampling, unrecorded immune exposures were probable. Findings of the study overall: Associated with cytomegalovirus, according to the listing, were around 170 TCR beta chains. It was confirmed in vitro that a few of the CMV-associated chains were specific for CMV antigens.

Sequenced material: PBMCs. This chain joins TRBV30 and TRBJ1-6; weak D call: TRBD1 (6 bases). The TCR sequence derives from a man aged 18-30 years in good health and CMV-seronegative. CDR3 sequence (DNA): TGTGCCTGGAGTACGAGTGGGACACTAAGAAGCTCCTATAATTCACCCCTCCACTTT. This encodes CAWSTSGTLRSSYNSPLHF.